This T cell receptor beta chain was sequenced in a study of blood T cells in healthy people across ages. The CDR3 runs 15 residues. Germline V gives CDR1 SGHRS, CDR2 YFSETQ. With 4 bases clipped from V and 5 bases from J, the junction kept 11 bases outside the gene matches. Alongside a J-beta primer mix, a sample-barcoded 5' primer served in a second PCR lasting about 6 to 12 cycles. TCRdb called the 5' RACE reads again in MiXCR, with one record for every CDR3 protein. The sample has just over 800,000 distinct CDR3 sequences, roughly 60% seen once. The sequenced sample was blood. This TCR came from a man aged 30 to 39 in good health. This sequence joins TRBV5-1 and TRBJ2-7, with 8 bases that match TRBD2. The CDR3 region is CASSDPGGLSDEQYF. The CDR3 bases are TGCGCCAGCAGCGACCCGGGGGGGCTGTCTGACGAGCAGTACTTC.